This T cell receptor (beta chain) was sequenced in a study of early T cells in non-severe SARS-CoV-2 infection. TCRdb analysed the 5' RACE reads with MiXCR anew, one entry per CDR3 protein. The table lists about 60,000 distinct CDR3 sequences, just under 9% of them singletons. The table lists this clonotype with a few counts. The sequenced material came from whole blood. The source is an adult who was a healthcare worker with PCR-confirmed SARS-CoV-2 infection or an uninfected control (not recorded which).

This CDR3 is CASSRTASNQPQHF. As DNA, the CDR3 is TGTGCCAGCAGTAGGACGGCTAGCAATCAGCCCCAGCATTTT. V is TRBV28 and J is TRBJ1-5, with no clear D. The CDR3 has 14 amino acids. Germline CDR1 and CDR2: MDHEN and SYDVKM. The ends were cut back, 5 bases at V and 0 bases at J, with 8 bases in the middle.